This passage covers 5 T cell receptor beta chains from one sample sequenced in a study of blood T cell repertoires in COVID-19. TCRdb keeps only in-frame clones here, not all; method: immunoSEQ multiplex PCR. This table holds over 45,000 clones, roughly 87% found once. The sequenced sample consisted of peripheral blood. Receptors originate from an elderly man in a cohort sampled during active COVID-19.

This chain connects TRBV30 to TRBJ2-1, with D maybe TRBD2 (6 bases). This CDR3 spans 15 amino acids. The V end was cut by 3 bases, the J end by 3 bases, with 15 bases between. Germline CDR1 is GTSNPN and CDR2 is SVGIG (reference sequence). Written as DNA, the CDR3 is TGTGCCTGGAGCCCGGACTACCGAAGCTACAATGAGCAGTTCTTC. It specifies CAWSPDYRSYNEQFF.

This sequence joins TRBV5-6 and TRBJ1-4; unclear D gene. There are 15 residues in the CDR3. Germline CDR1 and CDR2: SGHDT and YYEEEE. Trimming shortened V by 0 bases and J by 0 bases, and 6 bases separated the two germline ends. CDR3 in amino acids: CASSLAGATNEKLFF. The CDR3 DNA reads TGTGCCAGCAGCTTGGCCGGAGCAACTAATGAAAAACTGTTTTTT.

The chain is built from TRBV19 and TRBJ2-3, with 11 bases fitting TRBD2. The germline V gene encodes CDR1 LNHDA and CDR2 SQIVND (reference sequence). The V and J ends lost 3 bases and 0 bases, in that order; junction bases with no gene match: 2. The CDR3 is made up of 16 amino acids. CDR3 protein: CASSMTSGTSTDTQYF. Written as DNA, the CDR3 is TGTGCCAGTAGTATGACTAGCGGGACTAGCACAGATACGCAGTATTTT.

The rearrangement uses TRBV5-4 and TRBJ1-1, with TRBD1 matching over 8 bases. V shed 4 bases and J 6 bases; nucleotides not matched to a gene: 2. Germline loops: CDR1 SGHNT, CDR2 YYREEE (reference sequence). The CDR3 is 12 residues long. The CDR3: CASSLRGPEAFF. In DNA form, the CDR3 reads TGTGCCAGCAGCCTCAGGGGGCCTGAAGCTTTCTTT.

The CDR3 protein is CSASDGPSYEQYF. In DNA, the CDR3 is TGCAGTGCTAGTGATGGGCCTTCCTACGAGCAGTACTTC. The chain couples TRBV20-1 to TRBJ2-7; D is ambiguous. Trimming removed 3 bases at V and 1 base at J, with 10 bases between. The germline CDR1 and CDR2 sequences are DFQATT and SNEGSKA (reference sequence). This CDR3 spans 13 amino acids.